Below are 16 T cell receptor beta chains sequenced from a single sample in a study of control samples from healthy donors and cancer patients. TCRdb's copy holds only in-frame clones and misses some; the assay was immunoSEQ multiplex PCR. The table lists thousands of clones, more than 70% of them singletons, with about 15% in the top ten. Source material: formalin-fixed, paraffin-embedded tissue. The source is a male donor with melanoma.

The chain carries TRBV11-2 and TRBJ1-3; D remains unclear. Trimming left V 1 base short and J 0 bases short, with 7 bases between. Germline CDR1 reads SGHAT; CDR2 reads FQNNGV. The CDR3 loop spans 15 amino acids. In DNA, the CDR3 is TGTGCCAGCAGCTTAGGTGTGAGCTCTGGAAACACCATATATTTT. Translating gives CASSLGVSSGNTIYF.

This clone was detected only a few times. The chain links TRBV19 to TRBJ1-1, with a tentative D call TRBD1 (6 bases). V shed 1 base and J shed 0 bases, with 12 bases lying between them. The germline CDR1 and CDR2 sequences are LNHDA and SQIVND (reference sequence). The CDR3 covers 16 residues. The CDR3 bases are TGTGCCAGTAGTATAGCCAGGGGACCTATGAACACTGAAGCTTTCTTT. This codes for CASSIARGPMNTEAFF. The whole variable domain, filled in from reference TRBV19 and TRBJ1-1, reads DGGITQSPKYLFRKEGQNVTLSCEQNLNHDAMYWYRQDPGQGLRLIYYSQIVNDFQKGDIAEGYSVSREKKESFPLTVTSAQKNPTAFYLCASSIARGPMNTEAFFGQGTRLTVV.

Details on this clone: Other DNA variants within this sample encode the same CDR3. The chain links TRBV7-2 to TRBJ2-5, with a weak D call TRBD2 (6 bases). CDR3 length: 17 amino acids. The germline V gene has CDR1 SGHTA and CDR2 FQGNSA. The germline V and J ends were trimmed by 2 bases and 5 bases, with 21 bases remaining between them. This CDR3 is CASSLQGGTSPPETQYF. CDR3 DNA sequence: TGTGCCAGCAGCTTACAGGGTGGAACTAGCCCACCGGAGACCCAGTACTTC.

This clone was detected a few times. The chain has TRBV6-1 and TRBJ1-2; 9 nucleotides agree with TRBD1. CDR3 length: 15 residues. In germline, CDR1 is MNHNS, CDR2 SASEGT. V was pared by 2 bases and J by 6 bases, with 7 bases of the junction left unmatched. The CDR3 bases are TGTGCCAGCAGTGAAAGGCGGACAGGGGTTGATGGCTACACCTTC. It is translated as CASSERRTGVDGYTF.

The chain couples TRBV6-5 to TRBJ1-5, with D unclear. Looked up from germline, CDR1 is MNHEY and CDR2 is SVGAGI. The CDR3 contains 14 residues. The V end lost 4 bases, the J end lost 1 base, and 8 bases lay between the germline ends. The CDR3 bases are TGTGCCAGCAGTTCTGGGAGAAGCAATCAGCCCCAGCATTTT. Translation: CASSSGRSNQPQHF.

The chain links TRBV6-5 to TRBJ1-5; 7 bases match TRBD1. Germline values: CDR1 MNHEY, CDR2 SVGAGI. J was trimmed by 0 bases and V by 6 bases; bases with no gene match: 5. The CDR3 runs 15 residues. CDR3 sequence (DNA): TGTGCCAGCAGACGACAGGGCGGTAGCAATCAGCCCCAGCATTTT. It yields the protein CASRRQGGSNQPQHF.

This clone has a single count. CDR3 sequence reads: CATSRPRLGYTEAFF. In nucleotides, the CDR3 is TGTGCCACCAGCAGACCTAGGTTGGGTTATACTGAAGCTTTCTTT. The genes are TRBV15 and TRBJ1-1; D gene uncertain. Germline CDR1 is LNHNV and CDR2 is YYDKDF (reference sequence). Deletions cut 2 bases from V and 5 bases from J, with 15 bases between. The CDR3 is made up of 15 amino acids.

The V gene is TRBV7-2, the J gene TRBJ2-1; tentative D call: TRBD2 (6 bases). This CDR3 is built from 16 residues. Germline loops: CDR1 SGHTA, CDR2 FQGNSA. The germline V and J ends were trimmed by 1 base and 2 bases, with 12 bases remaining between them. This CDR3 reads CASSLVGGLAYNEQFF. The CDR3 DNA sequence: TGTGCCAGCAGCTTAGTAGGAGGGCTAGCCTACAATGAGCAGTTCTTC.

This clone was observed a few times. The rearrangement joins TRBV5-1 to TRBJ2-3; D is uncertain. The V end was cut by 4 bases, the J end by 5 bases, with 11 bases between. The CDR3 sequence is 13 residues long. CDR1 is SGHRS, CDR2 YFSETQ, per germline. The CDR3: CASSPTMGDTQYF. CDR3 in DNA: TGCGCCAGCAGCCCGACCATGGGAGATACGCAGTATTTT.

The rearrangement links TRBV19 to TRBJ1-1; tentative D call: TRBD1 (6 bases). The CDR3 is 16 amino acids. Trimming shortened V by 3 bases and J by 5 bases, and 19 bases separated the two germline ends. Germline V gives CDR1 LNHDA, CDR2 SQIVND (reference sequence). The DNA of the CDR3 is TGTGCCAGTAGTATGTCTCCCCTGGGGGCGAGGACTGAAGCTTTCTTT. Residues: CASSMSPLGARTEAFF.

The V gene is TRBV4-2, the J gene TRBJ2-2; the match to TRBD2 covers 10 bases. CDR3 length: 17 residues. J gave up 5 bases and V 1 base, and 7 bases lay outside the gene matches. Germline values: CDR1 LGHNA, CDR2 YNFKEQ. The CDR3 DNA follows: TGTGCCAGCAGCCAAGGAGCGGGGGGGCTTGGGACCGGGGAGCTGTTTTTT. Translated: CASSQGAGGLGTGELFF.

This clone was seen a single time. The chain recombines TRBV18 with TRBJ1-1; no clear D. In germline, CDR1 is KGHSH, CDR2 LQKENI. The CDR3 is made up of 13 amino acids. Trimming took off 2 bases at V and 1 base at J, with 5 bases between the two ends. The CDR3 reads CASSPGRNTEAFF. DNA for the CDR3: TGTGCCAGCTCACCAGGCAGGAACACTGAAGCTTTCTTT.

V gene TRBV4-3 combines with J gene TRBJ1-2, with 9 bases fitting TRBD1. The CDR3 spans 17 residues. The ends lost 3 bases at V and 9 bases at J; junction bases unmatched: 17. Germline-derived CDR1 and CDR2 are LGHNA and YSLEER. Here the CDR3 reads CASSHSFAGTGLYRYTF. The CDR3 DNA reads TGCGCCAGCAGCCATTCCTTCGCCGGGACAGGGTTGTATCGCTACACCTTC.

The genes are TRBV2 and TRBJ1-5; D not resolved. The CDR3 has 13 amino acids. Germline V gene data show CDR1 as SNHLY and CDR2 as FYNNEI. V dropped 4 bases and J dropped 2 bases, with 6 bases sitting between them. The CDR3 coding sequence is TGTGCCAGCAGTGTTCGGGGCAATCAGCCCCAGCATTTT. Amino acids: CASSVRGNQPQHF.

The V and J genes are TRBV5-6 and TRBJ1-4, with D possibly matching TRBD1 (5 bases). Per the germline V gene, CDR1 is SGHDT and CDR2 is YYEEEE. Trimming pared 3 bases from V and 8 bases from J, leaving 11 bases between. This CDR3 is 13 amino acids long. DNA for the CDR3: TGTGCCAGCAGCTCCGGGACTCGGGAAAAACTGTTTTTT. Its protein is CASSSGTREKLFF. The whole variable domain, filled in from reference TRBV5-6 and TRBJ1-4, reads DAGVTQSPTHLIKTRGQQVTLRCSPKSGHDTVSWYQQALGQGPQFIFQYYEEEERQRGNFPDRFSGHQFPNYSSELNVNALLLGDSALYLCASSSGTREKLFFGSGTQLSVL.

The chain employs TRBV2 and TRBJ1-5; D is unresolved. Deletions cut 4 bases from V and 6 bases from J, with 13 bases between. Germline CDR1 reads SNHLY; CDR2 reads FYNNEI. The CDR3 spans 14 residues. CDR3 in amino acids: CASSGPNLSQPQHF. DNA of the CDR3: TGTGCCAGCAGTGGTCCGAATCTATCTCAGCCCCAGCATTTT.